Sequencing of this T cell receptor beta chain was carried out in a study of CD8+ T cells in alopecia areata. Turning to the study itself: Patients in the treated group were given tofacitinib by mouth, 5 to 10 mg twice a day.

Sequencing relied on a cDNA template that was reverse transcribed from extracted RNA. Sequencing used immunoSEQ multiplex PCR; TCRdb keeps in-frame clones, though not all of them. Here the sample spans over 95,000 clones, 56% being singletons. Trimming shortened V by 4 bases and J by 0 bases, and 11 bases separated the two germline ends. Germline CDR1 is SGHRS and CDR2 is YFSETQ. The CDR3 is 15 amino acids. Study observations and caveats: The study found that many expanded lesional clones persisted in scalp and blood during tofacitinib. Scalp lesions, especially in alopecia totalis/universalis, had higher clonality than normal scalp. How baseline CD8+ expansion relates to response remains uncertain (there was one nonresponder).

Sample treatment: oral pan-JAK inhibitor, 5-10 mg twice daily. As to this clone: Its antigen is not known.

The receptor's source is a human donor with alopecia areata. The chain recombines TRBV5-1 with TRBJ2-1; D call uncertain. The sequenced sample was CD4+ T cells sorted from blood, obtained at week 24, from a patient treated with tofacitinib. The DNA of the CDR3 is TGCGCCAGCAGCCCAGACACCGACTCCTACAATGAGCAGTTCTTC. It translates to CASSPDTDSYNEQFF.